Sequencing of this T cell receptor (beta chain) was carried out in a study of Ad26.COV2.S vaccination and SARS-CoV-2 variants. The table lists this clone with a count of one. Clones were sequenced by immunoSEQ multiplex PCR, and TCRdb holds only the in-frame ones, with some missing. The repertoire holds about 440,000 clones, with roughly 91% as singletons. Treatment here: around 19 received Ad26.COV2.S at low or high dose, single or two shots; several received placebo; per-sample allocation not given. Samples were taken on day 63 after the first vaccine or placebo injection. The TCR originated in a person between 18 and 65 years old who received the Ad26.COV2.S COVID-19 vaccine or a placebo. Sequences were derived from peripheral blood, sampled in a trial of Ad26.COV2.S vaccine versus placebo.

The CDR3 here is CASSPREGNEKLFF. As DNA, the CDR3 is TGCGCCAGCAGCCCCCGGGAGGGAAACGAAAAACTGTTTTTT. This chain joins TRBV4-1 and TRBJ1-4; D gene unclear. The CDR3 is 14 amino acids. Per the germline V gene, CDR1 is MGHRA and CDR2 is YSYEKL. The V end was cut by 4 bases, the J end by 8 bases, with 14 bases between.